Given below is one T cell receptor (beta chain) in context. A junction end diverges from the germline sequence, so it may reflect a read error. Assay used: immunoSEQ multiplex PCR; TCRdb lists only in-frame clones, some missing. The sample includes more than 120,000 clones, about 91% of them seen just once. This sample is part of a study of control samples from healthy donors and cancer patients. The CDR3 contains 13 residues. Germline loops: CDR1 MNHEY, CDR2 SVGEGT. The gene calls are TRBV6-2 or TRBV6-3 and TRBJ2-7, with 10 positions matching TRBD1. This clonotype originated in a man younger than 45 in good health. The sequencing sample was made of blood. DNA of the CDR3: TGTGCCGGCAGCCGGGACAGGGGCTACGAGCAGTACTTC. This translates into CAGSRDRGYEQYF.